Below are 22 T cell receptor beta chains sequenced from a single sample in a study of patients and donors after allogeneic stem cell transplantation. Each CDR3 protein gets one entry after TCRdb re-called the RT-PCR reads with MiXCR. The sample records about 230,000 distinct CDR3 sequences, 11% to 15% being singletons. The sample comprised blood, either unsorted or a sorted T cell fraction (not recorded which). These receptors all stem from a human donor who was either an allogeneic HSCT recipient or a stem cell or donor lymphocyte infusion donor (not recorded which). It is not recorded whose cells these are; they may come from a transplant donor.

Only a few counts were recorded for this clonotype. This sequence joins TRBV6-1 and TRBJ1-2; D unresolved. Trimming pared 2 bases from V and 7 bases from J, leaving 14 bases between. The length of the CDR3 is 14 residues. The germline gives CDR1 MNHNS, CDR2 SASEGT. DNA of the CDR3: TGTGCCAGCAGTGAATATCCGGGGTTTGGTGGCTACACCTTC. This encodes CASSEYPGFGGYTF.

The CDR3 nucleotides are TGTGCCAGTAGAACGGACAGGGGCTCCTACAATGAGCAGTTCTTC. Protein sequence: CASRTDRGSYNEQFF. The chain uses TRBV19 and TRBJ2-1, with 9 bases aligning to TRBD1. The junction had 3 bases not matched to a gene; V was cut back by 6 bases and J by 0 bases. The CDR3 is made up of 15 amino acids. CDR1 and CDR2 from the germline V gene are LNHDA and SQIVND (reference sequence).

This clonotype was counted many times. V gene TRBV4-3 combines with J gene TRBJ1-6, with D possibly TRBD1 on 5 matching bases. From germline, CDR1 is LGHNA and CDR2 YSLEER. This CDR3 is 18 amino acids long. Trimming stripped 3 bases from V and 0 bases from J, with 15 bases between. CDR3 region: CASSQNGGGSSYNSPLHF. The CDR3 nucleotides are TGCGCCAGCAGCCAGAACGGGGGGGGAAGCTCCTATAATTCACCCCTCCACTTT.

This clonotype was picked up many times. The chain recombines TRBV7-9 with TRBJ1-4; 7 bases are shared with TRBD1. The germline CDR1 and CDR2 sequences are SEHNR and FQNEAQ (reference sequence). CDR3 length: 16 amino acids. Trimming at V came to 4 bases and at J to 7 bases, leaving 12 bases not matched to a gene. The CDR3 DNA sequence: TGTGCCAGCAGCTCCTCCCTCGAGGGGGCTCGTGAAAAACTGTTTTTT. Protein product: CASSSSLEGAREKLFF.

This clonotype has more than one count but fewer than ten. Written as DNA, the CDR3 is TGTGCCAGTAGTGCAGGACAGAACTCCTACAATGAGCAGTTCTTC. Translation: CASSAGQNSYNEQFF. The chain recombines TRBV19 with TRBJ2-1, with D possibly matching TRBD1 (6 bases). The CDR3 is made up of 15 amino acids. CDR1 is LNHDA, CDR2 SQIVND, per germline (reference sequence). Between the trimmed V and J ends, which lost 5 bases and 0 bases, there was a span of 11 bases.

The chain joins TRBV5-6 to TRBJ1-2; D might be TRBD1 (6 bases). The CDR3 covers 13 residues. Germline CDR1 is SGHDT and CDR2 is YYEEEE. V dropped 3 bases and J dropped 8 bases, with 14 bases sitting between them. The CDR3 coding sequence is TGTGCCAGCAGCTCTTCGGACAGAGAGGGCTACACCTTC. It codes for CASSSSDREGYTF.

This clonotype showed up many times. V is TRBV12-3 or TRBV12-4 and J is TRBJ1-1; no reliable D call. V gave up 2 bases and J gave up 4 bases, with 8 bases separating them. This CDR3 comprises 13 residues. The CDR3 coding sequence is TGTGCCAGCAGTTTATTCGGAGGCACTGAAGCTTTCTTT. Translating it yields CASSLFGGTEAFF.

This clonotype was seen ten or more times. V gene TRBV6-6 combines with J gene TRBJ2-7; D is undetermined. The CDR3 sequence is 11 residues long. The germline V gene encodes CDR1 MNHNY and CDR2 SVGAGI (reference sequence). V lost 5 bases to trimming and J lost 5 bases, with 7 bases between them. CDR3 in DNA: TGTGCCAGCAGTGCGTCGAACGAGCAGTACTTC. Encoded protein: CASSASNEQYF.

The chain has TRBV18 and TRBJ2-4; no reliable D call. Germline CDR1 is KGHSH and CDR2 is LQKENI. This CDR3 spans 15 amino acids. V lost 3 bases and J lost 0, with 9 bases in between. CDR3 residues: CASSPSSTAKNIQYF. The CDR3 DNA sequence: TGTGCCAGCTCACCGTCTTCTACAGCCAAAAACATTCAGTACTTC.

The gene calls are TRBV5-1 and TRBJ1-1, with a weak D call TRBD1 (5 bases). Germline CDR1 reads SGHRS; CDR2 reads YFSETQ. Trimming removed 4 bases from V and 0 bases from J, with 13 bases in between. The CDR3 extends over 15 amino acids. CDR3 in amino acids: CASSLLTEMNTEAFF. The CDR3 DNA is TGCGCCAGCAGCCTCCTGACAGAGATGAACACTGAAGCTTTCTTT.

This clonotype was observed many times. The chain employs TRBV20-1 and TRBJ1-3; D call uncertain. CDR1 is DFQATT, CDR2 SNEGSKA, per germline (reference sequence). This CDR3 has 14 residues. V was pared by 6 bases and J by 0 bases, with 12 bases between. The CDR3 sequence is CSANKDGSGNTIYF. CDR3 nucleotide sequence: TGCAGTGCCAATAAGGACGGCTCTGGAAACACCATATATTTT.

This clonotype has just a few counts. The gene calls are TRBV28 and TRBJ1-2, with D perhaps TRBD1 (6 bases). Trimming cost V 8 bases and J 4 bases, with 11 bases left between them. The CDR3 length is 12 residues. Germline V CDR1 and CDR2: MDHEN, SYDVKM. CDR3 loop: CASFRTVYGYTF. In DNA form, the CDR3 reads TGTGCCAGCTTTCGGACAGTCTATGGCTACACCTTC.

This clonotype was seen at least ten times. The chain uses TRBV20-1 and TRBJ1-1; D gene ambiguous. V lost 1 base and J 4 bases, leaving 7 bases between the germline ends. CDR3 length: 12 amino acids. The V gene's germline CDR1 is DFQATT and CDR2 SNEGSKA (reference sequence). This CDR3 is CSARVGSTEAFF. The CDR3 nucleotides read TGCAGTGCTAGAGTAGGCAGCACTGAAGCTTTCTTT.

The chain combines TRBV5-6 with TRBJ2-2; 8 bases line up with TRBD2. This CDR3 is built from 13 residues. With 0 bases clipped from V and 14 bases from J, the junction kept 6 bases outside the gene matches. Germline values: CDR1 SGHDT, CDR2 YYEEEE. CDR3: CASSLVASGLLFF. In DNA, the CDR3 is TGTGCCAGCAGCTTGGTGGCTAGCGGGCTACTGTTTTTT.

This clonotype was seen a few times. V is TRBV11-1 and J is TRBJ2-5; 9 bases fit TRBD2. This CDR3 comprises 15 residues. Germline V gene lookup returns CDR1 SGHAT and CDR2 FQDESV (reference sequence). V trimming: 1 base; J trimming: 4 bases; junction bases outside the gene matches: 4. The CDR3 loop is CASSLGGRALETQYF. The CDR3 DNA reads TGTGCCAGCAGCTTAGGCGGGAGGGCCCTAGAGACCCAGTACTTC.

This clonotype was counted between two and nine times. The chain combines TRBV6-5 with TRBJ1-2, with D uncertain. The germline gives CDR1 MNHEY, CDR2 SVGAGI. The V end was cut by 8 bases, the J end by 0 bases, with 7 bases between. The CDR3 totals 12 residues. CDR3 region: CASSGPNYGYTF. CDR3 DNA: TGTGCCAGCTCAGGCCCTAACTATGGCTACACCTTC.

This clonotype was seen ten or more times. The gene calls are TRBV6-2 or TRBV6-3 and TRBJ2-3; D remains unclear. The CDR3 is made up of 16 amino acids. The germline V gene has CDR1 MNHEY and CDR2 SVGEGT. V was cut by 2 bases and J by 1 base, with 13 bases left in between. CDR3 amino acids: CASSYPNSQGTDTQYF. The CDR3 region has the DNA TGTGCCAGCAGTTACCCGAACTCCCAAGGCACAGATACGCAGTATTTT.

This clonotype was seen at least ten times. The rearrangement links TRBV29-1 to TRBJ2-7; weak D call: TRBD2 (6 bases). Trimming pared 4 bases from V and 1 base from J, leaving 11 bases between. CDR1 is SQVTM and CDR2 is ANQGSEA in the germline V gene. The CDR3 loop spans 13 amino acids. The DNA of the CDR3 is TGCAGCGTTGGCGGCGGGACTTCCTACGAGCAGTACTTC. Translating it yields CSVGGGTSYEQYF.

Only a few counts were recorded for this clonotype. V gene TRBV30 combines with J gene TRBJ2-6, with no clear D. Trimming left V 3 bases short and J 0 bases short, with 3 bases between. The CDR3 covers 13 residues. Germline V lookup: CDR1 GTSNPN, CDR2 SVGIG (reference sequence). The CDR3 bases are TGTGCCTGGAGCAACTCTGGGGCCAACGTCCTGACTTTC. It is translated as CAWSNSGANVLTF. The variable domain in full, completed from reference TRBV30 and TRBJ2-6, reads SQTIHQWPATLVQPVGSPLSLECTVEGTSNPNLYWYRQAAGRGLQLLFYSVGIGQISSEVPQNLSASRPQDRQFILSSKKLLLSDSGFYLCAWSNSGANVLTFGAGSRLTVL.

V usage is TRBV20-1 and J usage is TRBJ2-3, with TRBD2 as a possible D gene (6 bases). This CDR3 is built from 14 residues. CDR1 and CDR2 (germline): DFQATT, SNEGSKA (reference sequence). Deletions cut 3 bases from V and 3 bases from J, with 13 bases between. The CDR3 is CSASLLGRTDTQYF. The CDR3 DNA is TGCAGTGCTAGTTTACTAGGGAGGACAGATACGCAGTATTTT.

This clonotype came up a few times. The J gene is TRBJ1-2, the V gene TRBV5-4; 7 bases match TRBD1. Germline CDR1 is SGHNT and CDR2 is YYREEE (reference sequence). V dropped 4 bases and J dropped 2; count of bases not matched to a gene: 5. The CDR3 has 14 amino acids. The CDR3 DNA sequence: TGTGCCAGCAGCAACAGACAGGGAAACTATGGCTACACCTTC. This translates into CASSNRQGNYGYTF.

This clonotype was seen just once. V gene TRBV6-2 or TRBV6-3 combines with J gene TRBJ2-5, with 7 bases aligning to TRBD2. Trimming at V came to 5 bases and at J to 3 bases, leaving 15 bases not matched to a gene. The CDR3 is 17 residues long. Germline CDR1 is MNHEY and CDR2 is SVGEGT. The CDR3 region is CASSPARTRGTKETQYF. CDR3 bases: TGTGCCAGCAGTCCAGCTAGGACTAGGGGAACGAAAGAGACCCAGTACTTC.